This T cell receptor beta chain was documented in a study of cytomegalovirus exposure and HLA in healthy donors. Notes on the study in general: The authors listed 150 to 200 TCR beta chains as cytomegalovirus-associated.

Details on this clone: Its antigen remains unknown.

The method was immunoSEQ multiplex PCR; TCRdb's version includes in-frame clones alone and lacks a portion of them. The sample carries some 190,000 clones, about nine tenths recorded once. Germline V lookup: CDR1 MNHEY, CDR2 SMNVEV (reference sequence). The ends were cut back, 6 bases at V and 5 bases at J, with 16 bases in the middle. CDR3 size: 14 residues. The sequence derives from a man aged 25-45 years in good health and CMV-seropositive. The sequencing sample was made of PBMCs. The genes are TRBV27 and TRBJ2-5, with D unclear. The CDR3 reads CASSPLPLGETQYF. The CDR3 bases are TGTGCCAGCAGCCCACTCCCTCTCGGGGAGACCCAGTACTTC.